The 28 T cell receptor beta chains below come from one sample, sequenced in a study of T cell repertoires and Cas9 in healthy adults. TCRdb's table, derived via immunoSEQ multiplex PCR, lists solely in-frame clones and lacks some. The sample yields approximately 23,000 clones, more than 80% seen once. Input material: CD4+ effector T cells (CD127+, CD25-, CD137-, CD154-) from PBMCs; culture status not recorded. The receptor source for this set is a human donor in good health.

V usage is TRBV19 and J usage is TRBJ2-7, with 10 bases lining up with TRBD2. Per the germline V gene, CDR1 is LNHDA and CDR2 is SQIVND (reference sequence). The CDR3 runs 16 residues. The V segment lost 5 bases and the J segment 2 bases; nucleotides outside the gene matches: 9. The chain's CDR3 is CASSPGLAVGTYEQYF. The DNA for the CDR3 is TGTGCCAGTAGTCCCGGACTAGCGGTAGGGACCTACGAGCAGTACTTC. The entire variable domain, with the rest obtained from reference TRBV19 and TRBJ2-7, is as follows: DGGITQSPKYLFRKEGQNVTLSCEQNLNHDAMYWYRQDPGQGLRLIYYSQIVNDFQKGDIAEGYSVSREKKESFPLTVTSAQKNPTAFYLCASSPGLAVGTYEQYFGPGTRLTVT.

The rearrangement joins TRBV6-1 to TRBJ1-1, with unresolved D. This CDR3 is built from 16 residues. Per germline, CDR1 MNHNS and CDR2 SASEGT. V shed 3 bases and J shed 3 bases, with 17 bases lying between them. The CDR3 loop is CASSDRRPTIYTEAFF. The CDR3 coding sequence is TGTGCCAGCAGTGACCGACGCCCGACAATTTACACTGAAGCTTTCTTT.

This clone has only one observation. The genes are TRBV11-2 and TRBJ2-1; D uncertain. The CDR3 spans 14 residues. V was pared by 5 bases and J by 3 bases, with 11 bases between. The germline V gene has CDR1 SGHAT and CDR2 FQNNGV. The DNA of the CDR3 is TGTGCCAGCAGCGGCACGACGCACTACAATGAGCAGTTCTTC. It is translated as CASSGTTHYNEQFF.

This rearrangement joins TRBV4-3 to TRBJ2-2; 13 nucleotides align to TRBD2. V lost 4 bases and J lost 5; bases outside the gene matches: 7. Germline CDR1 LGHNA, CDR2 YSLEER. This CDR3 comprises 17 residues. The CDR3, as DNA: TGCGCCAGCAGCCCCTGGACTAGCGGGAGTTCTACCGGGGAGCTGTTTTTT. The encoded protein is CASSPWTSGSSTGELFF.

The chain uses TRBV2 and TRBJ2-6; a possible D gene is TRBD2 (6 bases). The CDR3 contains 14 residues. The V and J ends lost 7 bases and 8 bases respectively, with 15 bases between them. Germline-derived CDR1 and CDR2 are SNHLY and FYNNEI. Here the CDR3 DNA reads TGTGCCAGCAACGGGGGACGGGCGTCCAACGTCCTGACTTTC. Translation: CASNGGRASNVLTF.

The chain recombines TRBV5-1 with TRBJ1-2; D uncertain. The V end lost 0 bases, the J end lost 5 bases, and 11 bases lay between the germline ends. Germline V gives CDR1 SGHRS, CDR2 YFSETQ. The CDR3 runs to 14 residues. The CDR3 DNA sequence: TGCGCCAGCAGCTTGGGATCCGGGCGGTATGGCTACACCTTC. Protein product: CASSLGSGRYGYTF. Full variable domain (missing parts from reference TRBV5-1 and TRBJ1-2): KAGVTQTPRYLIKTRGQQVTLSCSPISGHRSVSWYQQTPGQGLQFLFEYFSETQRNKGNFPGRFSGRQFSNSRSEMNVSTLELGDSALYLCASSLGSGRYGYTFGSGTRLTVV.

V usage is TRBV2 and J usage is TRBJ2-7; D not resolved. The CDR3 length is 13 residues. Germline V gene sequence: CDR1 SNHLY, CDR2 FYNNEI. Trimming took off 4 bases at V and 3 bases at J, with 10 bases between the two ends. The CDR3 nucleotides are TGTGCCAGCAGTGGGGTCATCAACTACGAGCAGTACTTC. Translation gives CASSGVINYEQYF.

This clone was observed once. V gene TRBV4-3 combines with J gene TRBJ2-5; 7 positions agree with TRBD2. The CDR3 loop spans 15 amino acids. Losses at the gene ends were 3 bases for V and 2 bases for J; bases not matched to a gene: 6. Germline assignment: CDR1 LGHNA and CDR2 YSLEER. CDR3 nucleotides: TGCGCCAGCAGCCAGCAGACTAGCCGACAAGAGACCCAGTACTTC. Translated, it gives CASSQQTSRQETQYF.

In its sample, this clone was seen once. The V and J genes are TRBV5-1 and TRBJ2-3, with 11 bases identical to TRBD2. CDR1 SGHRS and CDR2 YFSETQ come from the germline V gene. This CDR3 comprises 16 residues. The V and J ends lost 3 bases and 2 bases, in that order; junction bases with no gene match: 5. The CDR3 DNA follows: TGCGCCAGCAGCTCCGGGACTAGCGGCTTCACAGATACGCAGTATTTT. This codes for CASSSGTSGFTDTQYF.

The chain joins TRBV6-5 to TRBJ2-3, with D uncertain. The CDR3 runs 13 residues. The V end was cut by 3 bases, the J end by 4 bases, with 8 bases between. CDR1 and CDR2 from the germline V gene are MNHEY and SVGAGI. CDR3 bases: TGTGCCAGCAGTTATACAAGGGCAGATACGCAGTATTTT. Translating it yields CASSYTRADTQYF.

The chain carries TRBV30 and TRBJ1-4, with a tentative D call TRBD1 (5 bases). V lost 1 base and J lost 8, with 17 bases in between. There are 15 residues in the CDR3. CDR1 and CDR2 (germline): GTSNPN, SVGIG (reference sequence). CDR3 sequence (DNA): TGTGCCTGGAGTGAGGGACTCCCCGCCGCCGAAAAACTGTTTTTT. Its translation: CAWSEGLPAAEKLFF.

A note on this clone: In this CDR3 the conserved last residue, phenylalanine or tryptophan, is missing, so a read error is likely. V is TRBV5-4 and J is TRBJ1-1; D gene uncertain. The CDR3 extends over 15 amino acids. Germline assignment: CDR1 SGHNT and CDR2 YYREEE (reference sequence). Trimming stripped 1 base from V and 1 base from J, with 11 bases between. Written as DNA, the CDR3 is TGTGCCAGCAGCTTGCCGGGGAAACCGAACACTGAAGCTTTCTCT. Its translation: CASSLPGKPNTEAFS.

This chain connects TRBV18 to TRBJ1-1; TRBD1 matches 9 bases. The germline V gene has CDR1 KGHSH and CDR2 LQKENI. CDR3 size: 16 residues. Germline trimming cut 3 bases from V and 1 base from J; bases unmatched to any gene: 6. The chain's CDR3 is CASSPLGQGTNTEAFF. The CDR3 nucleotides are TGTGCCAGCTCACCGTTAGGACAGGGGACGAACACTGAAGCTTTCTTT. The variable domain in full, with the rest retrieved from reference TRBV18 and TRBJ1-1, is NAGVMQNPRHLVRRRGQEARLRCSPMKGHSHVYWYRQLPEEGLKFMVYLQKENIIDESGMPKERFSAEFPKEGPSILRIQQVVRGDSAAYFCASSPLGQGTNTEAFFGQGTRLTVV.

The rearrangement links TRBV28 to TRBJ1-2; the match to TRBD1 covers 7 bases. V shed 7 bases, J shed 0 bases, and the junction held 8 bases outside the gene matches. Looked up from germline, CDR1 is MDHEN and CDR2 is SYDVKM. This CDR3 has 15 residues. The CDR3: CASTKTGTANYGYTF. CDR3 bases: TGTGCCAGCACCAAGACAGGGACGGCTAACTATGGCTACACCTTC.

The rearrangement joins TRBV6-6 to TRBJ2-1, with D perhaps assigned TRBD1 or TRBD2 (6 bases each). The CDR3 spans 13 residues. Looked up from germline, CDR1 is MNHNY and CDR2 is SVGAGI (reference sequence). V was trimmed by 0 bases and J by 9 bases, leaving 9 bases between them. For the CDR3, the DNA is TGTGCCAGCAGTTACTCCGAGGGGGGTGAGCAGTTCTTC. This sequence encodes CASSYSEGGEQFF.

The chain carries TRBV27 and TRBJ2-5; D possibly corresponds to TRBD2 (5 bases). This CDR3 comprises 13 residues. V lost 7 bases to trimming and J lost 5 bases, with 14 bases between them. Looked up from germline, CDR1 is MNHEY and CDR2 is SMNVEV (reference sequence). CDR3 region: CASNNGREETQYF. In nucleotides, the CDR3 is TGTGCCAGCAACAACGGTAGGGAGGAGACCCAGTACTTC.

This chain connects TRBV7-9 to TRBJ1-1, with D possibly TRBD1 on 6 matching bases. Germline CDR1 SEHNR, CDR2 FQNEAQ (reference sequence). The CDR3 runs 14 residues. The ends were cut back, 5 bases at V and 4 bases at J, with 14 bases in the middle. CDR3 sequence (DNA): TGTGCCAGCAGCCCCTTACAGGGAGGCACTGAAGCTTTCTTT. Translating gives CASSPLQGGTEAFF. Based on the CDR3 plus reference TRBV7-9 and TRBJ1-1, the full variable domain is DTGVSQNPRHKITKRGQNVTFRCDPISEHNRLYWYRQTLGQGPEFLTYFQNEAQLEKSRLLSDRFSAERPKGSFSTLEIQRTEQGDSAMYLCASSPLQGGTEAFFGQGTRLTVV.

This chain's CDR3 is CASSLDPQGASFHGANVLTF. In nucleotides, the CDR3 is TGTGCCAGCAGCTTAGATCCCCAGGGGGCATCTTTTCATGGGGCCAACGTCCTGACTTTC. This chain uses TRBV7-8 with TRBJ2-6; 8 bases are a match to TRBD1. V lost 1 base to trimming and J lost 3 bases; unmatched junction nucleotides: 14. The CDR3 has 20 residues. CDR1 and CDR2 from the germline V gene are SGHVS and FQNEAQ.

The chain couples TRBV14 to TRBJ2-7; D possibly corresponds to TRBD1 (5 bases). V shed 1 base and J shed 6 bases, with 16 bases lying between them. Germline-derived CDR1 and CDR2 are SGHDN and FVKESK. This CDR3 region has 15 residues. The CDR3 bases are TGTGCCAGCAGCCAAGGGATAGGACACCTTCTCGAGCAGTACTTC. It specifies CASSQGIGHLLEQYF.

The chain is built from TRBV28 and TRBJ1-2; D remains ambiguous. This CDR3 contains 13 residues. With 10 bases removed from V and 8 bases from J, the gap between germline ends came to 20 bases. CDR1 MDHEN and CDR2 SYDVKM come from the germline V gene. The CDR3 loop reads CATPGGLTGGYTF. In DNA form, the CDR3 reads TGTGCCACCCCAGGTGGCCTCACGGGCGGCTACACCTTC.

J is TRBJ2-2 and V is TRBV11-3; the D gene is possibly TRBD2 (5 bases). CDR3 length: 13 amino acids. Trimming shortened V by 1 base and J by 6 bases, and 6 bases separated the two germline ends. Germline CDR1 SGHNT, CDR2 YENEEA. The CDR3 DNA reads as TGTGCCAGCAGCTTAGTCGGGGCCGGGGAGCTGTTTTTT. It encodes CASSLVGAGELFF.

The chain employs TRBV2 and TRBJ2-7; TRBD1 matches at 10 bases. Germline loops: CDR1 SNHLY, CDR2 FYNNEI. The CDR3 covers 14 residues. After removal of 8 bases from V and 4 bases from J, the junction contained 8 bases not matched to a gene. CDR3 nucleotide sequence: TGTGCCAGCGGGGCCGGGACAGGGGCTTACGAGCAGTACTTC. Translated, it gives CASGAGTGAYEQYF.

V is TRBV19 and J is TRBJ1-6, with D maybe TRBD1 (5 bases). CDR1 is LNHDA and CDR2 is SQIVND in the germline V gene (reference sequence). V was cut by 5 bases and J by 6 bases, with 14 bases left in between. This CDR3 is 15 amino acids long. The CDR3 region is CASSYGSGRNSPLHF. The CDR3, as DNA: TGTGCCAGTAGTTATGGATCAGGGCGTAATTCACCCCTCCACTTT.

The gene calls are TRBV30 and TRBJ2-3; 14 bases fit TRBD2. The ends lost 5 bases at V and 8 bases at J; junction bases unmatched: 9. The germline gives CDR1 GTSNPN, CDR2 SVGIG (reference sequence). This CDR3 spans 15 amino acids. The DNA for the CDR3 is TGTGCCTGGGGAAGACTAGCGGGAGGGCCTGGTACGCAGTATTTT. Amino acids: CAWGRLAGGPGTQYF.

The chain recombines TRBV9 with TRBJ2-1; 8 bases are a match to TRBD2. The CDR3 has 16 residues. V lost 4 bases, J lost 2 bases, and 8 bases stayed unmatched. Germline values: CDR1 SGDLS, CDR2 YYNGEE. In DNA, the CDR3 is TGTGCCAGCAGCTCATCAGCGGGGGAAACCTACAATGAGCAGTTCTTC. Amino acid sequence: CASSSSAGETYNEQFF.

The chain combines TRBV15 with TRBJ1-6; D not resolved. This CDR3 spans 16 amino acids. CDR1 and CDR2 from the germline V gene are LNHNV and YYDKDF (reference sequence). Trimming pared 4 bases from V and 7 bases from J, leaving 17 bases between. The CDR3: CATSKDVRGVNSPLHF. The CDR3 DNA sequence: TGTGCCACCAGCAAAGATGTTCGAGGTGTCAATTCACCCCTCCACTTT.

This clone was detected once. The chain employs TRBV28 and TRBJ2-3; D might be TRBD1 (5 bases). This CDR3 has 19 amino acids. V lost 6 bases, J lost 3 bases, and 28 bases lay in between. Germline values: CDR1 MDHEN, CDR2 SYDVKM. CDR3: CASRLKVIRQLEGTDTQYF. The DNA for the CDR3 is TGTGCCAGCAGGTTAAAGGTTATTAGACAGCTCGAAGGGACAGATACGCAGTATTTT.

The chain joins TRBV5-1 to TRBJ1-2, with 7 bases that match TRBD1. The V segment lost 4 bases and the J segment 0 bases; nucleotides outside the gene matches: 6. Germline V gives CDR1 SGHRS, CDR2 YFSETQ. This CDR3 contains 15 residues. CDR3 sequence reads: CASSGGQRTNYGYTF. CDR3 DNA: TGCGCCAGCAGCGGGGGACAGCGAACTAACTATGGCTACACCTTC.